A selection of T cell receptor beta chains follows, all from one sample in a study of blood T cell repertoires in COVID-19. Repertoires were generated with immunoSEQ multiplex PCR, while TCRdb's copy carries only in-frame clones and drops some. The data contain 20,000 to 25,000 clones, roughly 89% of them singletons. The sequencing input was peripheral blood. Every receptor here comes from a human donor in a cohort sampled during active COVID-19. The CDR3 runs from the conserved cysteine through the conserved F or W. Each record gives: clone size, J gene, D gene, V gene, CDR3 DNA, CDR3 protein. A D gene is named only where the DNA matches it firmly. Clone size is stated in some rows and not others, as once, few, many or a class when expanded.

size: few; J: TRBJ2-5; D: NA; V: TRBV6-5; DNA: TGTGCCAGCACCCCCCGCGGGCGGAACCAAGAGACCCAGTACTTC; CDR3: CASTPRGRNQETQYF
size: NA; J: TRBJ2-7; D: TRBD1; V: TRBV6-1; DNA: TGTGCCAGCAGTGTACCGGGACAGGGGGTTACCTACGAGCAGTACTTC; CDR3: CASSVPGQGVTYEQYF
size: NA; J: TRBJ2-1; D: TRBD2; V: TRBV14; DNA: TGTGCCAGCAGCCAAGGGCTTGGGGGGGGATCCTACAATGAGCAGTTCTTC; CDR3: CASSQGLGGGSYNEQFF
size: NA; J: TRBJ2-7; D: TRBD2; V: TRBV10-3; DNA: TGTGCCATCAGTGAACTAGCGGGGGGGTTCTCCTACGAGCAGTACTTC; CDR3: CAISELAGGFSYEQYF
size: NA; J: TRBJ1-2; D: TRBD1; V: TRBV13; DNA: TGTGCCAGCAGCGTCGGACAGGGAGACTATGGCTACACCTTC; CDR3: CASSVGQGDYGYTF
size: NA; J: TRBJ2-2; D: NA; V: TRBV7-3; DNA: TGTGCCAGCAGCGAGCCGAACACCGGGGAGCTGTTTTTT; CDR3: CASSEPNTGELFF
size: NA; J: TRBJ1-6; D: TRBD1; V: TRBV4-2; DNA: TGTGCCAGCAGCCAAGATCGGGGACAGGGTAATTCACCCCTCCACTTT; CDR3: CASSQDRGQGNSPLHF
size: NA; J: TRBJ2-2; D: TRBD1; V: TRBV18; DNA: TGTGCCAGCTTCCGGGACAGAAACACCGGGGAGCTGTTTTTT; CDR3: CASFRDRNTGELFF
size: NA; J: TRBJ2-1; D: NA; V: TRBV9; DNA: TGTGCCAGCAGCCCAGCCCCAAAACTAGGAGCGAGCTCCTACAATGAGCAGTTCTTC; CDR3: CASSPAPKLGASSYNEQFF
size: NA; J: TRBJ1-1; D: TRBD1; V: TRBV6-4; DNA: TGTGCCAGAACAGGGGGCTTAAGGAACACTGAAGCTTTCTTT; CDR3: CARTGGLRNTEAFF
size: few; J: TRBJ1-1; D: TRBD1; V: TRBV23-1; DNA: TGCGCCAGCAGTCACCGAGGTCAGGGGGCATATACTGAAGCTTTCTTT; CDR3: CASSHRGQGAYTEAFF
size: once; J: TRBJ2-6; D: TRBD2; V: TRBV4-1; DNA: TGCGCCAGCGCTAGCGGGAGATCTGGGGCCAACGTCCTGACTTTC; CDR3: CASASGRSGANVLTF
size: NA; J: TRBJ2-1; D: TRBD2; V: TRBV11-2; DNA: TGTGCCAGCAGCCAATATAGCGGGAGGGCGGGAGGCGAGCAGTTCTTC; CDR3: CASSQYSGRAGGEQFF
size: NA; J: TRBJ2-5; D: TRBD2; V: TRBV5-1; DNA: TGCGCCAGCAGCGAAGCGGGAGGGACTGAAGAGACCCAGTACTTC; CDR3: CASSEAGGTEETQYF
size: NA; J: TRBJ2-1; D: TRBD2; V: TRBV6-2/TRBV6-3; DNA: TGTGCCAGCAGTCGTGACACCGGGACTAGCGGGGGGAACAATGAGCAGTTCTTC; CDR3: CASSRDTGTSGGNNEQFF
size: once; J: TRBJ2-3; D: NA; V: TRBV4-2; DNA: TGTGCCAGCAGCCAAGATAAGGGGAATACGCAGTATTTT; CDR3: CASSQDKGNTQYF
size: NA; J: TRBJ1-2; D: TRBD1; V: TRBV11-3; DNA: TGTGCCAGCACGACAGGGGATGGGTATGGCTACACCTTC; CDR3: CASTTGDGYGYTF
size: NA; J: TRBJ1-6; D: NA; V: TRBV5-8; DNA: TGTGCCAGCAGCCGGCCCGGGTTTCGTACACCCCTCCACTTT; CDR3: CASSRPGFRTPLHF
size: NA; J: TRBJ1-2; D: TRBD1; V: TRBV5-4; DNA: TGTGCCAGCAGCCCACAGGGGGTCGGCTATGGCTACACCTTC; CDR3: CASSPQGVGYGYTF
size: NA; J: TRBJ2-3; D: NA; V: TRBV29-1; DNA: TGCAGCGTTTTACTGACAGGTCAAGATACGCAGTATTTT; CDR3: CSVLLTGQDTQYF
size: NA; J: TRBJ1-5; D: TRBD1; V: TRBV5-5; DNA: TGTGCCAGCAGCCCCCTCGGGACAGGGAATCAGCCCCAGCATTTT; CDR3: CASSPLGTGNQPQHF
size: NA; J: TRBJ2-5; D: TRBD1; V: TRBV18; DNA: TGTGCCAGCTCACCCCGGGACAGGGTACTAGCGGAGACCCAGTACTTC; CDR3: CASSPRDRVLAETQYF
size: NA; J: TRBJ2-7; D: NA; V: TRBV15; DNA: TGTGCCACCAGCAGAGTGGACAGTCGCCACGAGCAGTACTTC; CDR3: CATSRVDSRHEQYF
size: NA; J: TRBJ2-1; D: NA; V: TRBV7-2; DNA: TGTGCCAGCAGCTTGATATTAGGGGACTACAATGAGCAGTTCTTC; CDR3: CASSLILGDYNEQFF
size: NA; J: TRBJ2-2; D: NA; V: TRBV7-3; DNA: TGTGCCAGCAGCCCGGGGAGGACCGGGGAGCTGTTTTTT; CDR3: CASSPGRTGELFF
size: NA; J: TRBJ1-5; D: NA; V: TRBV9; DNA: TGTGCCAGCAGCGAAAAAGACAGTTATCAGCCCCAGCATTTT; CDR3: CASSEKDSYQPQHF
size: NA; J: TRBJ2-2; D: TRBD2; V: TRBV7-2; DNA: TGTGCCAGCAGCTTACCCAGCGGGAGTAGGATTCGGACCGGGGAGCTGTTTTTT; CDR3: CASSLPSGSRIRTGELFF
size: NA; J: TRBJ1-2; D: NA; V: TRBV5-4; DNA: TGTGCCAGCAGCCCCGGGGTGGAGACCTATGGCTACACCTTC; CDR3: CASSPGVETYGYTF
size: NA; J: TRBJ2-1; D: NA; V: TRBV20-1; DNA: TGCAGTGCTAGTATGTGGAGCTCCTACAATGAGCAGTTCTTC; CDR3: CSASMWSSYNEQFF
size: NA; J: TRBJ2-1; D: NA; V: TRBV9; DNA: TGTGCCAGCAGCGAGGGGGGGGCGAGCAATGAGCAGTTCTTC; CDR3: CASSEGGASNEQFF
size: NA; J: TRBJ2-1; D: TRBD2; V: TRBV3-1/TRBV3-2; DNA: TGTGCCAGCAGCCAAGTAGATTTCTTTCGGGGGGTCTACAATGAGCAGTTCTTC; CDR3: CASSQVDFFRGVYNEQFF
size: NA; J: TRBJ2-1; D: TRBD1; V: TRBV5-1; DNA: TGCGCCAGCAGCTCCTACAGGGGGAGAGGGAACAATGAGCAGTTCTTC; CDR3: CASSSYRGRGNNEQFF
size: once; J: TRBJ2-7; D: NA; V: TRBV7-2; DNA: TGTGCCAGCAGCTTAGCCCCAGGGAACGAGCAGTACTTC; CDR3: CASSLAPGNEQYF
size: NA; J: TRBJ1-1; D: TRBD1; V: TRBV5-4; DNA: TGTGCCAGCAGCTTAAGGGACAGGGGAACTGAAGCTTTCTTT; CDR3: CASSLRDRGTEAFF
size: NA; J: TRBJ1-6; D: NA; V: TRBV14; DNA: TGTGCCAGCAGCCAAGATGACAGGACCTATAATTCACCCCTCCACTTT; CDR3: CASSQDDRTYNSPLHF
size: NA; J: TRBJ2-7; D: NA; V: TRBV9; DNA: TGTGCCAGCAGCGTAGACCCAGGGCTCGAGCAGTACTTC; CDR3: CASSVDPGLEQYF
size: few; J: TRBJ2-7; D: NA; V: TRBV5-4; DNA: TGTGCCAGCAGCCTGGAACGGTACGAGCAGTACTTC; CDR3: CASSLERYEQYF
size: NA; J: TRBJ2-3; D: TRBD2; V: TRBV3-1/TRBV3-2; DNA: TGTGCCAGCAGCCAAGCCGGGGGGGGTATCTTCGATACGCAGTATTTT; CDR3: CASSQAGGGIFDTQYF